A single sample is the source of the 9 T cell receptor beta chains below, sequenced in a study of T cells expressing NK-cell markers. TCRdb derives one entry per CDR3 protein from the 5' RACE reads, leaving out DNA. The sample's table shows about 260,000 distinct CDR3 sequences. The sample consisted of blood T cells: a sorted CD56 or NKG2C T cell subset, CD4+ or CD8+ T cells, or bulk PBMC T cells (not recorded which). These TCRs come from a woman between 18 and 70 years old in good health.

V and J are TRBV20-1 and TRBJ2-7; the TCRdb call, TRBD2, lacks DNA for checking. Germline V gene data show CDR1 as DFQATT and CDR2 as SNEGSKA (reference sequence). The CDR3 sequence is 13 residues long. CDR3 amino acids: CSARSSGTYEQYF.

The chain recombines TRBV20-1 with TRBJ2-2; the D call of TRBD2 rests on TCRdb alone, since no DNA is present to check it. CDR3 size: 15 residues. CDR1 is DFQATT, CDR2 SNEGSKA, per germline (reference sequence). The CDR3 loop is CSAANLAGGAGELFF.

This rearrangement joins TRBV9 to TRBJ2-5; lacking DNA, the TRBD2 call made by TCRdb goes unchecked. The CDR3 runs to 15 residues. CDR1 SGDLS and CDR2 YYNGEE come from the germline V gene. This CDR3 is CASSVASGGAETQYF.

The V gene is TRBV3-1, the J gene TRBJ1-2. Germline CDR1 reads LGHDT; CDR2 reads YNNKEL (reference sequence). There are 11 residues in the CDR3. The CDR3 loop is CASSQGYGYTF.

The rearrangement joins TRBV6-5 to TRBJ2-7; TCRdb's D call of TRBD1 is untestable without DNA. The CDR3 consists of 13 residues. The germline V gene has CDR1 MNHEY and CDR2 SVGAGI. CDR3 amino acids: CASSSQGGIEQYF.

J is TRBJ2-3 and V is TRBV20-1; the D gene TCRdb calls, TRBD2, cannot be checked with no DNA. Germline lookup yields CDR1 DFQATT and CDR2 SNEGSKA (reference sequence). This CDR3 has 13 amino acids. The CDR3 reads CSATGHGGDTQYF.

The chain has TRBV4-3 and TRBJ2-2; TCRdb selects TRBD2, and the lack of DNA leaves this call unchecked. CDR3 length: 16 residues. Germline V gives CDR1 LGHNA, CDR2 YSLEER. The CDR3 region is CASSQGGGKGPGELFF.

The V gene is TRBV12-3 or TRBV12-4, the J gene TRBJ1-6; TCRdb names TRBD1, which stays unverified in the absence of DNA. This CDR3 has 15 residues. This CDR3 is CASSFRGQGHSPLHF.

The chain's CDR3 is CSARDPQGNEQFF. The chain has TRBV20-1 and TRBJ2-1; TCRdb calls TRBD1, which cannot be checked without DNA. The CDR3 length is 13 residues. Germline V gene data show CDR1 as DFQATT and CDR2 as SNEGSKA (reference sequence).